This T cell receptor (beta chain) came from a study of cytomegalovirus exposure and HLA in healthy donors. Study findings and constraints: A later analysis reported that several of the most significant clusters appeared to be linked to common viral pathogens, among them Epstein-Barr virus. A later analysis associated 15,000 to 20,000 TCR beta sequences with HLA alleles at a 0.05 false discovery rate.

It was with 60 Vbeta and 13 Jbeta primers that the PCR ran. Original processing notes: Per a later analysis, the number of unique TCR beta chains was approximately 73 million, of which 10 million to 11 million were shared. Assay: immunoSEQ multiplex PCR; the TCRdb copy retains only in-frame clones and omits some. V, J and clone size derive from that table, while D and trimming were established from the DNA sequence. The sample has roughly 200,000 clones, 86% seen once. The V segment lost 5 bases and the J segment 3 bases; nucleotides outside the gene matches: 4. The CDR3 totals 15 residues. Per the germline V gene, CDR1 is SGHVS and CDR2 is FNYEAQ. These donors, healthy bone marrow donors, were studied. This clone was found a few times. As yet, its antigen is unknown.

The sequenced sample consisted of PBMCs. This receptor was obtained from a woman in her 30s in good health and CMV-seronegative. This rearrangement joins TRBV7-6 to TRBJ2-2, with 9 bases matching TRBD1. CDR3 sequence (DNA): TGTGCCAGCAGCCCCCGGGACAGGGACACCGGGGAGCTGTTTTTT. Translated, it gives CASSPRDRDTGELFF.